Below are 15 T cell receptor beta chains sequenced from a single sample in a study of T cell responses to AZD1222 COVID-19 vaccine. Profiled with immunoSEQ multiplex PCR; TCRdb holds only in-frame clones, not every one. In the table there are about 140,000 clones, roughly 92% of which are singletons. Sequencing was performed on peripheral blood, taken 28 days after the second AZD1222 dose. These TCRs come from an adult who received the AZD1222 COVID-19 vaccine.

The chain combines TRBV18 with TRBJ1-4; weak D call: TRBD1 (5 bases). Germline V gene data show CDR1 as KGHSH and CDR2 as LQKENI. The CDR3 covers 15 residues. V was cut by 1 base and J by 8 bases, with 14 bases left in between. The CDR3 here is CASSPRGAAGEKLFF. CDR3 DNA: TGTGCCAGCTCACCACGTGGTGCGGCAGGGGAAAAACTGTTTTTT. Based on the CDR3 plus reference TRBV18 and TRBJ1-4, the full variable domain is NAGVMQNPRHLVRRRGQEARLRCSPMKGHSHVYWYRQLPEEGLKFMVYLQKENIIDESGMPKERFSAEFPKEGPSILRIQQVVRGDSAAYFCASSPRGAAGEKLFFGSGTQLSVL.

The chain recombines TRBV25-1 with TRBJ1-1; D not certain. Trimming pared 8 bases from V and 0 bases from J, leaving 16 bases between. The CDR3 consists of 15 residues. Germline CDR1 and CDR2: MGHDK and SYGVNS. This chain's CDR3 is CASQSPTLMNTEAFF. The CDR3 bases are TGTGCCAGCCAATCCCCGACACTCATGAACACTGAAGCTTTCTTT.

V is TRBV2 and J is TRBJ1-5, with TRBD1 matching over 8 bases. The germline V gene encodes CDR1 SNHLY and CDR2 FYNNEI. Trimming at V came to 7 bases and at J to 0 bases, leaving 8 bases not matched to a gene. This CDR3 has 16 amino acids. The CDR3 nucleotides are TGTGCCAGCACCAGGGGGCCGGGGTATAGCAATCAGCCCCAGCATTTT. The encoded protein is CASTRGPGYSNQPQHF.

A remark on this clone: The same CDR3 can be traced to other DNA sequences in this sample. The chain carries TRBV18 and TRBJ2-1; D gene unclear. Between the trimmed V and J ends, which lost 6 bases and 5 bases, there was a span of 5 bases. Germline CDR1 KGHSH, CDR2 LQKENI. The CDR3 length is 11 residues. CDR3 bases: TGTGCCAGCTCGCCAAACAATGAGCAGTTCTTC. Protein sequence: CASSPNNEQFF.

This clone was counted once. The chain couples TRBV7-2 to TRBJ1-2; D is possibly TRBD1 (6 bases). V lost 2 bases to trimming and J lost 11 bases, with 21 bases between them. Germline V lookup: CDR1 SGHTA, CDR2 FQGNSA. The length of the CDR3 is 15 residues. The CDR3 reads CASSLSPTGGLGYTF. The CDR3 DNA sequence: TGTGCCAGCAGCTTATCCCCGACAGGTGGACTGGGTTACACCTTC.

The V call is TRBV5-1, the J call TRBJ1-1, with a tentative D call TRBD1 (6 bases). The CDR3 has 15 residues. Germline-derived CDR1 and CDR2 are SGHRS and YFSETQ. Deletions cut 9 bases from V and 10 bases from J, with 28 bases between. The CDR3 region is CATSHLGQNTLGAFF. As DNA, the CDR3 is TGCGCCACCTCCCACCTAGGACAGAACACACTGGGAGCTTTCTTT.

The CDR3 reads CASSQEPSGRYEQYF. DNA for the CDR3: TGTGCCAGCAGCCAAGAACCTAGCGGGAGGTACGAGCAGTACTTC. The chain links TRBV3-1 (or the pseudogene TRBV3-2) to TRBJ2-7; 11 nucleotides line up with TRBD2. Germline V gene lookup returns CDR1 LGHDT and CDR2 YNNKEL (reference sequence). This CDR3 contains 15 residues. The V segment lost 0 bases and the J segment 4 bases; nucleotides outside the gene matches: 2.

This rearrangement joins TRBV2 to TRBJ2-5; the D gene is possibly TRBD1 (5 bases). Germline V gene sequence: CDR1 SNHLY, CDR2 FYNNEI. The V end was cut by 8 bases, the J end by 5 bases, with 15 bases between. CDR3 length: 13 amino acids. CDR3 residues: CASSPRVRETQYF. The CDR3 DNA reads as TGTGCCAGCTCCCCCAGGGTTAGGGAGACCCAGTACTTC.

This clone was recorded only once. The rearrangement links TRBV5-1 to TRBJ1-6; D unresolved. CDR1 and CDR2 from the germline V gene are SGHRS and YFSETQ. CDR3 length: 17 residues. Trimming cost V 0 bases and J 0 bases, with 10 bases left between them. The CDR3 DNA is TGCGCCAGCAGCTTGGAGGGCGGTAGCTCCTATAATTCACCCCTCCACTTT. This translates into CASSLEGGSSYNSPLHF.

This chain uses TRBV2 with TRBJ1-3; D gene unclear. The CDR3 is 15 residues long. CDR1 and CDR2 (germline): SNHLY, FYNNEI. The V end was cut by 4 bases, the J end by 0 bases, with 10 bases between. The CDR3 sequence is CASSVGRSSGNTIYF. The CDR3 nucleotides are TGTGCCAGCAGTGTAGGGAGGAGCTCTGGAAACACCATATATTTT.

The chain employs TRBV5-1 and TRBJ1-3; possibly TRBD1 for D (6 bases). The CDR3 runs 16 residues. Deletions cut 2 bases from V and 2 bases from J, with 14 bases between. Germline values: CDR1 SGHRS, CDR2 YFSETQ. CDR3 sequence: CASSLTGLVPGNTIYF. CDR3 bases: TGCGCCAGCAGCTTAACAGGGCTAGTTCCTGGAAACACCATATATTTT. The full variable domain, completed using reference TRBV5-1 and TRBJ1-3, is KAGVTQTPRYLIKTRGQQVTLSCSPISGHRSVSWYQQTPGQGLQFLFEYFSETQRNKGNFPGRFSGRQFSNSRSEMNVSTLELGDSALYLCASSLTGLVPGNTIYFGEGSWLTVV.

Only one count was recorded for this clone. J is TRBJ1-1 and V is TRBV6-1; D perhaps matches TRBD1 (6 bases). The CDR3 sequence is 18 residues long. Trimming stripped 1 base from V and 3 bases from J, with 21 bases between. Germline CDR1 MNHNS, CDR2 SASEGT. This CDR3 reads CASSEDPARWGADTEAFF. The CDR3 region has the DNA TGTGCCAGCAGTGAAGATCCGGCCAGGTGGGGGGCGGACACTGAAGCTTTCTTT.

V is TRBV29-1 and J is TRBJ1-2; TRBD1 matches at 7 bases. V dropped 6 bases and J dropped 0; count of bases not matched to a gene: 1. The CDR3 is 12 amino acids. Germline V lookup: CDR1 SQVTM, CDR2 ANQGSEA. CDR3 bases: TGCAGCGTGGGGACAGCTAACTATGGCTACACCTTC. It specifies CSVGTANYGYTF.

The gene calls are TRBV2 and TRBJ1-2, with 8 bases matching TRBD1. CDR1 and CDR2 (germline): SNHLY, FYNNEI. The CDR3 runs to 15 residues. J gave up 3 bases and V 4 bases, and 7 bases lay outside the gene matches. CDR3 sequence (DNA): TGTGCCAGCAGTGCGGGCAGGGGGCCTGACTATGGCTACACCTTC. Encoded protein: CASSAGRGPDYGYTF.

This sequence joins TRBV6-5 and TRBJ2-7; 7 nucleotides match TRBD1. The CDR3 totals 15 residues. V lost 5 bases to trimming and J lost 1 base; unmatched junction nucleotides: 8. In germline, CDR1 is MNHEY, CDR2 SVGAGI. DNA for the CDR3: TGTGCCAGCAGTCCCGGGACAGTGACATCCTACGAGCAGTACGTC. Translation: CASSPGTVTSYEQYV.